Sequencing of this T cell receptor beta chain was carried out in a study of blood T cell repertoires in COVID-19. Profiling relied on immunoSEQ multiplex PCR, and the TCRdb table lists in-frame clones only, not all of them. The sample consists of hundreds of thousands of clones, 75% to 90% of them appearing once. Trimming took off 6 bases at V and 1 base at J, with 9 bases between the two ends. The CDR3 loop spans 13 amino acids. Germline-derived CDR1 and CDR2 are KGHSH and LQKENI. The chain joins TRBV18 to TRBJ1-1; D might be TRBD1 (6 bases). The sample was PBMCs or T cells enriched from blood (not recorded which). This TCR came from a man aged 25-45 years who had recovered from COVID-19. CDR3 sequence reads: CASSQQGNTEAFF. The DNA of the CDR3 is TGTGCCAGCTCTCAACAGGGGAACACTGAAGCTTTCTTT.